These 25 T cell receptor beta chains were sequenced from one sample in a study of blood T cells in healthy people across ages. It was with a sample-barcoded 5' primer and a J-beta primer mix that a second PCR of roughly 7 to 12 cycles was run. TCRdb reprocessed the 5' RACE reads via MiXCR and lists one record per CDR3 protein. This sample carries around 1,500,000 distinct CDR3 sequences, about 28% of them seen once, and the ten largest clones take around 7.7%. The specimen was blood. These receptors all stem from a woman in her thirties in good health.

This clonotype was seen many times. The chain links TRBV7-3 to TRBJ2-1, with unresolved D. V lost 1 base to trimming and J lost 8 bases, with 9 bases between them. The CDR3 sequence is 13 residues long. Germline CDR1 SGHTA, CDR2 FQGTGA. The CDR3 DNA sequence: TGTGCCAGCAGCTTAATTCCCGGGTATGAGCAGTTCTTC. The encoded protein is CASSLIPGYEQFF.

This clonotype has more than one count but fewer than ten. The chain couples TRBV9 to TRBJ1-2; D unresolved. V was trimmed by 5 bases and J by 7 bases, leaving 12 bases between them. The CDR3 totals 12 residues. The V gene's germline CDR1 is SGDLS and CDR2 YYNGEE. The CDR3 is CASRPQRAGYTF. For the CDR3, the DNA is TGTGCCAGCAGGCCCCAGAGGGCTGGCTACACCTTC.

This clonotype came up many times. This chain links TRBV7-3 with TRBJ2-1; 8 bases map to TRBD2. This CDR3 has 15 amino acids. V lost 4 bases and J lost 5; bases outside the gene matches: 7. Germline values: CDR1 SGHTA, CDR2 FQGTGA. The CDR3 DNA sequence: TGTGCCAGCAGCTCCCGCAGCGGGGGCCACAATGAGCAGTTCTTC. Translated, it gives CASSSRSGGHNEQFF.

This clonotype has ten or more counts. V and J are TRBV9 and TRBJ2-7; 12 positions agree with TRBD2. Per germline, CDR1 SGDLS and CDR2 YYNGEE. CDR3 length equals 14 residues. After removal of 4 bases from V and 7 bases from J, the junction contained 6 bases not matched to a gene. In DNA form, the CDR3 reads TGTGCCAGCAGCAGAGCGGGACTAGCGGGTGAGCAGTACTTC. Its translation: CASSRAGLAGEQYF.

CDR3 protein: CASSLSGTSGSYEQFF. Here the CDR3 DNA reads TGTGCCAGCAGCTTGTCCGGGACTAGCGGGAGTTATGAGCAGTTCTTC. This chain links TRBV5-6 with TRBJ2-1; 14 bases agree with TRBD2. V shed 1 base, J shed 8 bases, and the junction held 5 bases outside the gene matches. The length of the CDR3 is 16 residues. The germline V gene encodes CDR1 SGHDT and CDR2 YYEEEE.

This clonotype was observed a few times. The chain combines TRBV14 with TRBJ2-5; D gene ambiguous. V was cut by 1 base and J by 5 bases, with 8 bases left in between. CDR3 size: 13 residues. The germline gives CDR1 SGHDN, CDR2 FVKESK. The CDR3 is CASSQVGIETQYF. The CDR3 DNA is TGTGCCAGCAGCCAAGTCGGCATCGAGACCCAGTACTTC.

This clonotype was counted ten times or more. CDR3 loop: CASRGDGTYEQYF. Here the CDR3 DNA reads TGTGCCAGCAGGGGGGACGGAACATACGAGCAGTACTTC. This chain links TRBV12-3 or TRBV12-4 with TRBJ2-7; D is possibly TRBD1 or TRBD2 (5 bases each). The CDR3 is 13 residues long. Trimming pared 6 bases from V and 4 bases from J, leaving 13 bases between.

This clonotype occurred many times. The chain couples TRBV7-2 to TRBJ2-7; D might be TRBD2 (5 bases). CDR3 length: 15 amino acids. Germline V gives CDR1 SGHTA, CDR2 FQGNSA. The V and J ends lost 2 bases and 1 base respectively, with 12 bases between them. The CDR3: CASSLSSGESYEQYF. DNA for the CDR3: TGTGCCAGCAGCTTATCAAGCGGTGAATCCTACGAGCAGTACTTC.

This clonotype was counted ten times or more. The genes are TRBV29-1 and TRBJ2-3, with D unresolved. V was shortened by 6 bases and J by 11 bases, with 21 bases between the two germline ends. The germline CDR1 and CDR2 sequences are SQVTM and ANQGSEA. The CDR3 is made up of 13 amino acids. CDR3 sequence: CSVPAPEWQEQYF. The DNA of the CDR3 is TGCAGCGTCCCAGCCCCCGAGTGGCAGGAGCAGTATTTT.

V and J are TRBV5-1 and TRBJ1-1; TRBD1 matches at 8 bases. Germline V gene data show CDR1 as SGHRS and CDR2 as YFSETQ. The CDR3 loop spans 17 amino acids. V was pared by 2 bases and J by 1 base, with 10 bases of the junction left unmatched. CDR3 sequence (DNA): TGCGCCAGCAGCTTAGTGGACAGGGCGAGGTCGAACACTGAAGCTTTCTTT. Amino acids: CASSLVDRARSNTEAFF.

This chain connects TRBV27 to TRBJ1-1; D possibly corresponds to TRBD1 (6 bases). This CDR3 comprises 15 residues. Looked up from germline, CDR1 is MNHEY and CDR2 is SMNVEV (reference sequence). Trimming took 6 bases from V and 1 from J, leaving 15 bases between them. CDR3 nucleotide sequence: TGTGCCAGCAGGATCAGGGGTCTGGAGAACACTGAAGCTTTCTTT. Protein: CASRIRGLENTEAFF.

This clonotype was counted many times. V and J are TRBV5-1 and TRBJ2-7, with 9 bases fitting TRBD1. The CDR3 consists of 15 residues. V lost 0 bases and J lost 5; bases outside the gene matches: 6. Germline loops: CDR1 SGHRS, CDR2 YFSETQ. The CDR3 reads CASSLGDREGNEQYF. DNA for the CDR3: TGCGCCAGCAGCTTGGGGGACAGGGAGGGAAACGAGCAGTACTTC.

This clonotype occurred many times. In DNA, the CDR3 is TGTGCCAGCAGCTTAGAAGGACTTTCCACATCCGAGCAGTACTTC. This gives the protein CASSLEGLSTSEQYF. The gene calls are TRBV7-9 and TRBJ2-7; weak D call: TRBD2 (5 bases). The CDR3 contains 15 residues. Germline V gene data show CDR1 as SEHNR and CDR2 as FQNEAQ (reference sequence). Trimming pared 1 base from V and 6 bases from J, leaving 16 bases between.

This clonotype was seen only a few times. The rearrangement joins TRBV6-4 to TRBJ2-3; TRBD1 matches at 10 bases. The CDR3 extends over 16 amino acids. Germline V gene data show CDR1 as MRHNA and CDR2 as SNTAGT. Unmatched junction bases numbered 3, after V lost 0 bases and J lost 3 bases. The CDR3 DNA sequence: TGTGCCAGCAGTGACTCCCCGGGACAGGGGACAGATACGCAGTATTTT. Its translation is CASSDSPGQGTDTQYF.

This clonotype occurred many times. V and J are TRBV28 and TRBJ2-5; 9 nucleotides agree with TRBD1. Trimming at V came to 9 bases and at J to 0 bases, leaving 5 bases not matched to a gene. This CDR3 region has 14 residues. CDR1 MDHEN and CDR2 SYDVKM come from the germline V gene. As DNA, the CDR3 is TGTGCCAGTACAACAGGGGGCTACCAAGAGACCCAGTACTTC. Its translation: CASTTGGYQETQYF. The full variable domain, in which reference TRBV28 and TRBJ2-5 provide the parts outside the CDR3, is DVKVTQSSRYLVKRTGEKVFLECVQDMDHENMFWYRQDPGLGLRLIYFSYDVKMKEKGDIPEGYSVSREKKERFSLILESASTNQTSMYLCASTTGGYQETQYFGPGTRLLVL.

This clonotype was observed a handful of times. The V gene is TRBV12-3 or TRBV12-4, the J gene TRBJ1-1; 7 bases are a match to TRBD1. J gave up 0 bases and V 5 bases, and 9 bases lay outside the gene matches. This CDR3 region has 16 residues. CDR3 region: CASSPNRGQMNTEAFF. The DNA for the CDR3 is TGTGCCAGCAGTCCGAACAGGGGACAGATGAACACTGAAGCTTTCTTT.

The V gene is TRBV6-5, the J gene TRBJ2-1; 15 bases match TRBD2. The CDR3 has 16 residues. After removal of 2 bases from V and 9 bases from J, the junction contained 5 bases not matched to a gene. The germline V gene has CDR1 MNHEY and CDR2 SVGAGI. CDR3 loop: CASSYRTSGGGGEQFF. The CDR3 DNA reads as TGTGCCAGCAGTTACCGGACTAGCGGGGGGGGAGGTGAGCAGTTCTTC.

The genes are TRBV12-3 or TRBV12-4 and TRBJ2-4, with 7 bases matching TRBD1. There are 14 residues in the CDR3. Unmatched junction bases numbered 10, after V lost 7 bases and J lost 7 bases. Here the CDR3 DNA reads TGTGCCAGCACTCAGGGACAGAGAGACAACATTCAGTACTTC. Amino acids: CASTQGQRDNIQYF.

The rearrangement links TRBV20-1 to TRBJ2-1; 7 nucleotides line up with TRBD2. This CDR3 comprises 15 residues. J lost 4 bases, V lost 6 bases, and 12 bases had no gene match. Germline CDR1 and CDR2: DFQATT and SNEGSKA (reference sequence). This CDR3 is CSAEMTSSGYNEQFF. The CDR3 region has the DNA TGCAGTGCAGAAATGACTAGCAGTGGGTACAATGAGCAGTTCTTC.

The CDR3 DNA reads as TGCAGCGTTTCAACCGGGACTTTC. The encoded protein is CSVSTGTF. The chain links TRBV29-1 to TRBJ2-6, with unresolved D. CDR1 and CDR2 from the germline V gene are SQVTM and ANQGSEA. CDR3 length: 8 amino acids. Trimming took off 5 bases at V and 18 bases at J, with 8 bases between the two ends.

The chain carries TRBV14 and TRBJ2-7, with D maybe TRBD1 (5 bases). The germline V gene encodes CDR1 SGHDN and CDR2 FVKESK. The germline V and J ends were trimmed by 1 base and 0 bases, with 13 bases remaining between them. The CDR3 covers 16 residues. The CDR3: CASSQGGGLYSYEQYF. The CDR3 DNA follows: TGTGCCAGCAGCCAAGGGGGCGGTCTATACTCCTACGAGCAGTACTTC.

This clonotype has only a few counts. V gene TRBV20-1 combines with J gene TRBJ1-6; D gene uncertain. The V gene lost 1 base and the J gene lost 8 bases, with 12 bases spanning the gap. Germline CDR1 and CDR2: DFQATT and SNEGSKA (reference sequence). The CDR3 sequence is 14 residues long. CDR3: CSARGGPGYSPLHF. The CDR3, as DNA: TGCAGTGCTAGAGGAGGACCGGGTTATTCACCCCTCCACTTT.

This clonotype was observed a handful of times. This chain joins TRBV24-1 and TRBJ2-6, with a weak D call TRBD2 (5 bases). The V gene's germline CDR1 is KGHDR and CDR2 SFDVKD. Trimming removed 4 bases from V and 0 bases from J, with 15 bases in between. This CDR3 spans 18 amino acids. CDR3 DNA: TGTGCCACCAGTGAAACCCCCGGGGTGAGCTCTGGGGCCAACGTCCTGACTTTC. Its protein is CATSETPGVSSGANVLTF.

This chain uses TRBV28 with TRBJ1-4; D possibly corresponds to TRBD1 (5 bases). CDR3 size: 17 residues. Trimming removed 5 bases at V and 5 bases at J, with 21 bases between. Germline CDR1 and CDR2: MDHEN and SYDVKM. The CDR3: CASSPIPSLGGNEKLFF. Here the CDR3 DNA reads TGTGCCAGCAGTCCTATCCCGAGTCTGGGGGGGAATGAAAAACTGTTTTTT.

The rearrangement links TRBV19 to TRBJ1-5; D gene uncertain. The CDR3 totals 14 residues. Germline V lookup: CDR1 LNHDA, CDR2 SQIVND (reference sequence). V was clipped by 1 base and J by 7 bases, with 11 bases between them. CDR3 in amino acids: CASSIVTREQPQHF. The CDR3 coding sequence is TGTGCCAGTAGTATAGTGACGAGGGAACAGCCCCAGCATTTT.